This T cell receptor beta chain was profiled in a study of PD-1 blockade in classical Hodgkin lymphoma. General study results and limits: Similar baseline diversity was found in complete responders and newly diagnosed patients. CD4+ TCR diversity rose significantly by C4D1, and CD8+ TCR diversity did not. Reports indicated that newly diagnosed patients had lower baseline TCR diversity than healthy donors did.

On this clone itself: The antigen remains unidentified.

Clones were read by immunoSEQ multiplex PCR, and TCRdb kept only the in-frame ones, dropping some. The sample shows tens of thousands of clones, about 83% of them seen only once. Relapse was seen in all patients after autologous stem cell transplantation, and brentuximab vedotin exposure was variable. CD4+ T cells were purified from thawed PBMCs by negative selection. Germline values: CDR1 SEHNR, CDR2 FQNEAQ (reference sequence). The CDR3 is 15 residues long. Trimming cost V 6 bases and J 7 bases; bases outside gene matches: 8. The receptor was isolated from a human donor with classical Hodgkin lymphoma. Here the sequenced sample was CD4+ T cells from blood, taken at baseline. V usage is TRBV7-9 and J usage is TRBJ2-2; 10 bases match TRBD1. The CDR3 coding sequence is TGTGCCAGCAGACCCGGGACAGGGGAGGTCGGGGAGCTGTTTTTT. Protein sequence: CASRPGTGEVGELFF.